This TCR beta chain is from a study of shared clonotypes between healthy human individuals. Whole-study context: Each donor's CD4 naive and CD4 memory cells filled three plates apiece, CD8 naive two, and CD8 memory one.

Profiling relied on immunoSEQ multiplex PCR, and the TCRdb table lists in-frame clones only, not all of them. The sample has about 2.1 million clones; just under 95% are singletons. Naive CD8 isolation took CD45RO-negative cells positively selected for CCR7 and excluded terminally differentiated effector memory CD45RA+ cells. There are 16 residues in the CDR3. V lost 0 bases to trimming and J lost 4 bases, with 13 bases between them. Germline CDR1 and CDR2: LNHDA and SQIVND (reference sequence). Study-level findings and limits: Generally, naive subsets (rather than memory subsets) showed larger estimated richness.

Concerning this clone itself: Its target is not known.

This receptor was obtained from a man younger than 30 in good health. Some clones in this sample may be carry-over from other donors' samples. The chain employs TRBV19 and TRBJ2-1; no clear D gene. The specimen was naive CD8+ T cells from PBMCs. CDR3 coding DNA: TGTGCCAGTAGTATAGATGGGAACGGAATTTACAATGAGCAGTTCTTC. Protein: CASSIDGNGIYNEQFF.